This is a list of T cell receptor beta chains from one sample in a study of T cell responses to AZD1222 COVID-19 vaccine. Produced via immunoSEQ multiplex PCR; TCRdb's table is partial and in-frame only. The sample holds 150,000 to 200,000 clones, 85% to 95% seen once. The sequences come from peripheral blood, collected on day 0 of AZD1222 vaccination. Receptors originate from an adult in good health. The CDR3 runs from the conserved cysteine through the conserved F or W. The D gene is left open where the match is weak. Not every row has a clone size; where given, it reads once, few, many or a size class.

j_gene | abundance | v_gene | d_gene | CDR3nt | CDR3aa
TRBJ1-1 | - | TRBV4-1 | - | TGCGCCAGCAGCCATCCGGGTCGGGGCACTGAAGCTTTCTTT | CASSHPGRGTEAFF
TRBJ1-1 | - | TRBV19 | - | TGTGCCAGTAGTATAGGGGCAGGGAGGAACACTGAAGCTTTCTTT | CASSIGAGRNTEAFF
TRBJ2-5 | few | TRBV2 | TRBD2 | TGTGCCAGCAATGACCCCCTAGCGGGGACCAAAGAGACCCAGTACTTC | CASNDPLAGTKETQYF
TRBJ1-1 | few | TRBV5-1 | - | TGCGCCAGCAGCTTGGATATACCTTTGAACACTGAAGCTTTCTTT | CASSLDIPLNTEAFF
TRBJ2-5 | - | TRBV11-3 | - | TGTGCCAGCAGCTTAGGGCAGGGCCTTCCACAAGAGACCCAGTACTTC | CASSLGQGLPQETQYF
TRBJ2-2 | - | TRBV5-1 | - | TGCGCCAGCAGCTTGGGGTTTAACACCGGGGAGCTGTTTTTT | CASSLGFNTGELFF
TRBJ1-4 | - | TRBV7-2 | TRBD1 | TGTGCCAGCAGTCCCCGGACAGGGCTTAATGAAAAACTGTTTTTT | CASSPRTGLNEKLFF
TRBJ1-4 | - | TRBV28 | TRBD1 | TGTGCCAGCAGCCGTAATGGACAGGGGGTTGAAAAACTGTTTTTT | CASSRNGQGVEKLFF
TRBJ2-6 | - | TRBV5-1 | - | TGCGCCAGCAGCTTGGGGCGCGGGTCCGGGGCCAACGTCCTGACTTTC | CASSLGRGSGANVLTF
TRBJ2-3 | - | TRBV5-1 | - | TGCGCCAGCAGCTTAGTGCTTGGAGATACGCAGTATTTT | CASSLVLGDTQYF
TRBJ2-2 | once | TRBV28 | - | TGTGCCAGCAAGGCACCCCCGAACACCGGGGAGCTGTTTTTT | CASKAPPNTGELFF
TRBJ2-3 | few | TRBV9 | - | TGTGCCAGCAGCGTGCGTGCAGGGCGTAGTGATACGCAGTATTTT | CASSVRAGRSDTQYF
TRBJ2-7 | - | TRBV14 | TRBD1 | TGTGCCAGCAGCCAATTTAGACAGGGGGTTCGCGAGCAGTACTTC | CASSQFRQGVREQYF
TRBJ2-7 | - | TRBV23-1 | - | TGCGCCAGCATTGGGCAGTCCCGCGAGCAGTACTTC | CASIGQSREQYF
TRBJ1-5 | - | TRBV4-1 | - | TGCGCCAGCAGCCAACCGGTTCGGCTCAATCAGCCCCAGCATTTT | CASSQPVRLNQPQHF
TRBJ1-4 | - | TRBV3-1/TRBV3-2 | - | TGTGCCAGCAGCCCCCGGGGGGGGGAGGAAAAACTGTTTTTT | CASSPRGGEEKLFF
TRBJ1-5 | - | TRBV7-2 | - | TGTGCCAGCAGCTTAGTGCAGGGGCTTGGACAGCCCCAGCATTTT | CASSLVQGLGQPQHF
TRBJ1-6 | - | TRBV11-3 | - | TGTGCCAGCAGCGACCAGAACAGGGAAAGGGAAAGCTGCAATTCACCCCTCCACTTT | CASSDQNRERESCNSPLHF
TRBJ1-1 | - | TRBV6-1 | - | TGTGCCAGCAGTGAGGACACAGTGAACACTGAAGCTTTCTTT | CASSEDTVNTEAFF
TRBJ2-7 | - | TRBV9 | - | TGTGCCAGCAGTCGTTTAGACTCCTACGAGCAGTACTTC | CASSRLDSYEQYF
TRBJ1-2 | - | TRBV28 | TRBD1 | TGTGCCAGCAGGCGGACAGGGGACCTGCATAACTATGGCTACACCTTC | CASRRTGDLHNYGYTF
TRBJ2-3 | - | TRBV7-8 | - | TGTGCCAGCAGCTTAGTGGGGACAGATACGCAGTATTTT | CASSLVGTDTQYF
TRBJ2-7 | - | TRBV30 | - | TGTGCCTGGAGTGTATCCATCTACGAGCAGTACTTC | CAWSVSIYEQYF
TRBJ2-3 | - | TRBV6-5 | TRBD2 | TGTGCCAGCAGACCTAGCGGGGGCACAGATACGCAGTATTTT | CASRPSGGTDTQYF
TRBJ2-3 | - | TRBV7-9 | - | TGTGCCAGCAGCCAGGAGTGGCCCCCGCCGGGTACGCAGTATTTT | CASSQEWPPPGTQYF
TRBJ1-1 | - | TRBV3-1/TRBV3-2 | - | TGTGCCAGCAGCCAAGGAAGGACTGAAGCTTTCTTT | CASSQGRTEAFF
TRBJ2-5 | - | TRBV7-2 | - | TGTGCCAGCAGCTTAGCGAACAACCAAGAGACCCAGTACTTC | CASSLANNQETQYF
TRBJ2-3 | - | TRBV2 | - | TGTGCCAGCAGCGAGCTGGGGCCAAGCGGGAGCACAGATACGCAGTATTTT | CASSELGPSGSTDTQYF
TRBJ1-2 | - | TRBV18 | - | TGTGCCAGCTCACGAGGGGCTGACTATGGCTACACCTTC | CASSRGADYGYTF
TRBJ1-4 | - | TRBV4-3 | TRBD1 | TGCGCCAGCAGCCAAGGCGGAGGGGGCGAAAAACTGTTTTTT | CASSQGGGGEKLFF
TRBJ2-1 | - | TRBV12-5 | - | TGTGCTAGTGGTTCGGGACCCTTTTTACAGGGACATGAGCAGTTCTTC | CASGSGPFLQGHEQFF
TRBJ1-1 | - | TRBV5-1 | - | TGCGCCAGCAGCGCGCAGGGGTTGAACACTGAAGCTTTCTTT | CASSAQGLNTEAFF
TRBJ2-1 | - | TRBV19 | TRBD2 | TGTGCCAGTAGTAGGGGACTAACAACAGATGTCGATGAGCAGTTCTTC | CASSRGLTTDVDEQFF
TRBJ2-1 | - | TRBV24-1 | - | TGTGCCACCAGGGTCGACAGTTCAGGTGAGCAGTTCTTC | CATRVDSSGEQFF
TRBJ2-1 | - | TRBV18 | TRBD2 | TGTGCCAGCTCACAACTAGCGGGGGAATACAATGAGCAGTTCTTC | CASSQLAGEYNEQFF
TRBJ2-2 | - | TRBV6-1 | - | TGTGCCAGCAGTGTTCCGTCCCACATAACTTCGAACACCGGGGAGCTGTTTTTT | CASSVPSHITSNTGELFF
TRBJ2-7 | - | TRBV3-1/TRBV3-2 | TRBD1 | TGTGCCAGCAGCCTAGTCACAGGGGCCTACGAGCAGTACTTC | CASSLVTGAYEQYF
TRBJ2-2 | - | TRBV11-2 | - | TGTGCCAGCAGCCGACTGTCAATGAACACCGGGGAGCTGTTTTTT | CASSRLSMNTGELFF
TRBJ1-6 | - | TRBV6-5 | - | TGTGCCAGCAGTTACTCGGGGGTCAGGTCTTCACCCCTCCACTTT | CASSYSGVRSSPLHF
TRBJ2-1 | - | TRBV11-1 | - | TGTGCCAGCAGCTCACGGGACTCGAGCTCCTACAATGAGCAGTTCTTC | CASSSRDSSSYNEQFF
TRBJ2-3 | - | TRBV6-5 | TRBD2 | TGTGCCAGCTGTACGGGGGGGCGAGGGGATACGCAGTATTTT | CASCTGGRGDTQYF
TRBJ2-7 | - | TRBV2 | - | TGTGCCAGCAGTGAAGCCAGCCTACACTTCTCCTACGAGCAGTACTTC | CASSEASLHFSYEQYF
TRBJ1-1 | - | TRBV29-1 | - | TGCAGCGTTGTGAGGAGCAGGGGCGACACTGAAGCTTTCTTT | CSVVRSRGDTEAFF
TRBJ1-5 | - | TRBV6-5 | - | TGTGCCAGCAGTTTTTCAGGGTCCAGCAATCAGCCCCAGCATTTT | CASSFSGSSNQPQHF
TRBJ1-5 | - | TRBV19 | - | TGTGCCAGTAGGTCCTGGGTAGGCAGGGAGGCGCAGCCCCAGCATTTT | CASRSWVGREAQPQHF
TRBJ1-6 | - | TRBV7-8 | TRBD1 | TGTGCCAGCAGCCTCCGGGACAGGGGCGGCTCACCCCTCCACTTT | CASSLRDRGGSPLHF
TRBJ1-4 | - | TRBV19 | TRBD1 | TGTGCCAGTGACGACAGGGCAGGAGAAAAACTATTTTTT | CASDDRAGEKLFF
TRBJ1-2 | - | TRBV28 | - | TGTGCCAGTGCCCTAAGTGGATTTGGCTACACCTTC | CASALSGFGYTF
TRBJ1-4 | - | TRBV3-1/TRBV3-2 | - | TGTGCCAGCAGCCAAGCAACCCTTAGGAGAGAAAAACTGTTTTTT | CASSQATLRREKLFF
TRBJ1-6 | - | TRBV6-2/TRBV6-3 | - | TGTGCCAGCAGTTATTTGGGGGGCTCACCCCTCCACTTT | CASSYLGGSPLHF
TRBJ1-5 | - | TRBV19 | - | TGTGCCAGTACCCCCGTTCCGGGTCAGCCCCAGCATTTT | CASTPVPGQPQHF
TRBJ2-3 | - | TRBV18 | - | TGTGCCAGCTCAAAAACAGGGCCAGATACGCAGTATTTT | CASSKTGPDTQYF
TRBJ1-4 | - | TRBV28 | - | TGTGCCAGCAGTTTATTCCCGGGGGCGGGTGAAAAACTGTTTTTT | CASSLFPGAGEKLFF
TRBJ1-1 | - | TRBV7-9 | - | TGTGCCAGCAGCTTTGGGAACACTGAAGCTTTCTTT | CASSFGNTEAFF
TRBJ1-4 | - | TRBV4-3 | - | TGCGCCAGCAGCCAAGAAAGGGCTGGTGAAAAACTGTTTTTT | CASSQERAGEKLFF
TRBJ1-3 | - | TRBV5-1 | - | TGCGCCAGCAGCTTGGCCGGACAGTCAAATTCCGGAAACACCATATATTTT | CASSLAGQSNSGNTIYF
TRBJ2-5 | - | TRBV9 | - | TGTGCCAGCAGCGTAGGCCCTCAAGAGACCCAGTACTTC | CASSVGPQETQYF
TRBJ2-7 | - | TRBV6-5 | TRBD2 | TGTGCCAGCACCCTGAGGGGCCTGGGGGGGTACGAGCAGTACTTC | CASTLRGLGGYEQYF
TRBJ2-6 | - | TRBV10-3 | - | TGTGCCATCAGTCCCGCCTCAGGGGAGTCTGGGGCCAACGTCCTGACTTTC | CAISPASGESGANVLTF